This note documents a single T cell receptor beta chain sequence. Its antigen is still unknown. This record belongs to a study of T cell clones after liver transplantation. Background on the study: Tolerance: complete withdrawal held at least one year, liver enzymes staying within twice normal. Study conclusions and caveats: These preliminary findings come from unstandardized post-transplant sampling times.

CDR1 is KGHSH, CDR2 LQKENI, per germline. The CDR3 length is 19 residues. J gave up 3 bases and V 3 bases, and 15 bases lay outside the gene matches. Clones were read by immunoSEQ multiplex PCR, and TCRdb kept only the in-frame ones, dropping some. The table has roughly 60,000 clones, about 73% seen once. The origin of this receptor is a human patient who received a liver transplant. T cells may partly derive from the graft donor. Here the sequenced sample was CD4+ T cells from blood, taken at the approximately 15-month timepoint. V is TRBV18 and J is TRBJ1-5, with 9 bases matching TRBD1. CDR3 protein: CASSPGQGIGAGLNQPQHF. CDR3 coding DNA: TGTGCCAGCTCACCGGGACAGGGCATCGGTGCGGGACTCAATCAGCCCCAGCATTTT.